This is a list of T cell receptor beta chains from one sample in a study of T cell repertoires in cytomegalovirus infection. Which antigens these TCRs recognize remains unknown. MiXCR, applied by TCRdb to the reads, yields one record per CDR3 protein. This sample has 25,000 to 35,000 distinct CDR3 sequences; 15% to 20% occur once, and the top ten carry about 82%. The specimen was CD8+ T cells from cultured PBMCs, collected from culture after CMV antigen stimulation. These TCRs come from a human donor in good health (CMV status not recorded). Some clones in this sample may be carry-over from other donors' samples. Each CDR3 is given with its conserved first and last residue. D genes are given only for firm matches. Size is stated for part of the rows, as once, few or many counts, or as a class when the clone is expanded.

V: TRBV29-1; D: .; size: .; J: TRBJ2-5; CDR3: CSVDPAWETQYF; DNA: TGCAGCGTTGACCCGGCTTGGGAGACCCAGTACTTC
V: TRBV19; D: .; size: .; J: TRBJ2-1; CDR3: CASSYGLSNEQFF; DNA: TGTGCCAGTAGTTACGGACTGTCGAATGAGCAGTTCTTC
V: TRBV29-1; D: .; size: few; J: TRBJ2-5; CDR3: CSVTIQGTPTQYF; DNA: TGCAGCGTTACAATCCAGGGGACCCCGACCCAGTACTTC
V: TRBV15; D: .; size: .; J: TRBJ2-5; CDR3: CATSRDSHEHPQETQYF; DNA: TGTGCCACCAGCAGAGATTCCCATGAGCATCCACAAGAGACCCAGTACTTC
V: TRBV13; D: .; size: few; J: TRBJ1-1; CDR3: CASSSAGMNTEAFF; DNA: TGTGCCAGCAGCTCAGCAGGGATGAACACTGAAGCTTTCTTT
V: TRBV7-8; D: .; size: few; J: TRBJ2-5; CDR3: CASSSEWGTQETQYF; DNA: TGTGCCAGCAGCTCCGAGTGGGGGACTCAAGAGACCCAGTACTTC
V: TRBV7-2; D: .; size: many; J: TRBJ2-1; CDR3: CASSLGFNEQFF; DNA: TGTGCCAGCAGCTTAGGATTCAATGAGCAGTTCTTC
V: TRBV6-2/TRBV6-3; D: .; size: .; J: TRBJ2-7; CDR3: CASSLFVYEQYF; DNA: TGTGCCAGCAGCCTCTTCGTCTACGAGCAGTACTTC
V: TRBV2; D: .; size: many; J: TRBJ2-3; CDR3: CASSDPFEETTDTQYF; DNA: TGTGCCAGCAGTGACCCTTTTGAGGAGACTACAGATACGCAGTATTTT
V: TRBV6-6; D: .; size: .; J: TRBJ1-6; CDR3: CASSSLPASSYNSPLHF; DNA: TGTGCCAGCAGTAGCCTTCCAGCAAGCTCCTATAATTCACCCCTCCACTTT
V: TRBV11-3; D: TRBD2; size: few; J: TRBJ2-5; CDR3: CASSFSGDGETQYF; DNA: TGTGCCAGCAGCTTTAGCGGGGACGGGGAGACCCAGTACTTC
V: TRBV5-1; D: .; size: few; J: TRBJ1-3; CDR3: CASSADGLSGNTIYF; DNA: TGCGCCAGCAGCGCTGACGGCCTCTCTGGAAACACCATATATTTT
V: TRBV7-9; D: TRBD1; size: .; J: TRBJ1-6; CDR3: CASSSGTGVNSPLHF; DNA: TGTGCCAGCAGCTCGGGGACAGGGGTCAATTCACCCCTCCACTTT
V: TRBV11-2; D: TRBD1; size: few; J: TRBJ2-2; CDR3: CASSSGTGWNTGELFF; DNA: TGTGCCAGCAGCTCCGGGACAGGGTGGAACACCGGGGAGCTGTTTTTT
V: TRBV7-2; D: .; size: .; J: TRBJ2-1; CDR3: CASSLVFGEQFF; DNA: TGTGCCAGCAGCTTAGTATTCGGTGAGCAGTTCTTC
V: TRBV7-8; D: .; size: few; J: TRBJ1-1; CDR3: CASSLVGGQFEAFF; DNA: TGTGCCAGCAGCTTAGTAGGGGGACAATTTGAAGCTTTCTTT
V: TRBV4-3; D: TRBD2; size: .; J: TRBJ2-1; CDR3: CASSQEEWLAGYNEQFF; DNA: TGCGCCAGCAGCCAAGAGGAATGGTTAGCGGGTTACAATGAGCAGTTCTTC
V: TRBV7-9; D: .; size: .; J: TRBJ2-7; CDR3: CASSYGGRTGEQYF; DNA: TGTGCCAGCAGTTATGGGGGACGGACGGGTGAGCAGTACTTC
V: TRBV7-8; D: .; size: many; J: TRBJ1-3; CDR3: CASRISSGNTIYF; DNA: TGTGCCAGCAGGATAAGCTCTGGAAACACCATATATTTT
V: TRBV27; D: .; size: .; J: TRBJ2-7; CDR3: CASSTPYEQYF; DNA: TGTGCCAGCAGTACCCCCTACGAGCAGTACTTC
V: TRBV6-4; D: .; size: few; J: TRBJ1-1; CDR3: CASRVRGDENTEAFF; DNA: TGTGCCAGCAGAGTCAGGGGTGATGAGAACACTGAAGCTTTCTTT
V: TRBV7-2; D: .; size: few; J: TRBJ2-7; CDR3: CASSAGTSLSNF; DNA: TGTGCCAGCAGCGCCGGGACATCCCTATCAAACTTC
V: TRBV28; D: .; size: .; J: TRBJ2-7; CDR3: CASSYNSRGSMYF; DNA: TGTGCCAGCAGTTACAATTCCAGGGGAAGCATGTACTTC
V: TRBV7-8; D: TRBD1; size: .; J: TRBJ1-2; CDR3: CASATGTLGYTF; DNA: TGTGCCAGCGCGACAGGGACTCTCGGCTACACCTTC
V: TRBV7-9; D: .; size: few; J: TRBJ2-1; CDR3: CASSLSSSYNEQFF; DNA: TGTGCCAGCAGCTTAAGCTCCTCCTACAATGAGCAGTTCTTC
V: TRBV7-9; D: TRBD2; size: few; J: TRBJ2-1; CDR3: CASSPQTLAGGFWEGRYNEQFF; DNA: TGTGCCAGCAGCCCCCAGACCTTAGCGGGAGGATTCTGGGAGGGTCGCTACAATGAGCAGTTCTTC
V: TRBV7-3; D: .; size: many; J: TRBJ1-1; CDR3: CASSLKPGRNTEAFF; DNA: TGTGCCAGCAGCTTAAAGCCAGGGAGGAACACTGAAGCTTTCTTT
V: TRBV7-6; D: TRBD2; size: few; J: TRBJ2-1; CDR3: CASSPRITSGSSYNEQFF; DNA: TGTGCCAGCAGCCCGAGGATCACTAGCGGGAGCTCCTACAATGAGCAGTTCTTC